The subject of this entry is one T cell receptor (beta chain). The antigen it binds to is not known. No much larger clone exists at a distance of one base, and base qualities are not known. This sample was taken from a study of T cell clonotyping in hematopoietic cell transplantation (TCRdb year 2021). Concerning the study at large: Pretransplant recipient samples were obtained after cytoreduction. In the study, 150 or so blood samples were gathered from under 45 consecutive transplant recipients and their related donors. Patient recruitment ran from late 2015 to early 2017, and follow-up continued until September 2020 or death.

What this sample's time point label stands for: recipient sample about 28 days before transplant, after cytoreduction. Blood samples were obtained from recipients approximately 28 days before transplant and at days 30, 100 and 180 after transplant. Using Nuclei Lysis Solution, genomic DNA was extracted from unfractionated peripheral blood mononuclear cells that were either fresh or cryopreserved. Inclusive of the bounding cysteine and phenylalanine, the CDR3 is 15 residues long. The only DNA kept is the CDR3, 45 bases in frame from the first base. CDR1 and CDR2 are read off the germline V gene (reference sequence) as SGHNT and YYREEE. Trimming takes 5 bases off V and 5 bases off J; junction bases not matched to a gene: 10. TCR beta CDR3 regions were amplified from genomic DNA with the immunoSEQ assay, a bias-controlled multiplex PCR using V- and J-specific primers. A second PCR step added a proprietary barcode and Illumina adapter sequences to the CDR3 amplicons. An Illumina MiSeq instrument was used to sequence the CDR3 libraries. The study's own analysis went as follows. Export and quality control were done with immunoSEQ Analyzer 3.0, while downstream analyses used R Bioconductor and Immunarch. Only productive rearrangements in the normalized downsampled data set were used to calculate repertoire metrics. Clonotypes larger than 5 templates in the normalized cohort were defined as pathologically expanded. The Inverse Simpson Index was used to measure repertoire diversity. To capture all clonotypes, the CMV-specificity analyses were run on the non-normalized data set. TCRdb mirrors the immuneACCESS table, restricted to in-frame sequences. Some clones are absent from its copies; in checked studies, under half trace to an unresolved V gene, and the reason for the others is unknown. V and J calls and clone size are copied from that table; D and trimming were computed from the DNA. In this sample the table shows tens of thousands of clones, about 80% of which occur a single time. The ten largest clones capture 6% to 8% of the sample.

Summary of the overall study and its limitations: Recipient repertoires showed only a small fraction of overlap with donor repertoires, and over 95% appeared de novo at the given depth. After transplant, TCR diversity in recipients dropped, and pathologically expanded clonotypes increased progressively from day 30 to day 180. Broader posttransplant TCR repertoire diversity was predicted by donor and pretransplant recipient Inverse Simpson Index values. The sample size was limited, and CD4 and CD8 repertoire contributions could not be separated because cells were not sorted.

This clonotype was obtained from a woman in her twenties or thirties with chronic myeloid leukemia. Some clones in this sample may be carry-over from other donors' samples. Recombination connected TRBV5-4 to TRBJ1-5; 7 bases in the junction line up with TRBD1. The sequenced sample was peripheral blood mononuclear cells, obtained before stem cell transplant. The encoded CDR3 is CASSVGGQAHQPQHF. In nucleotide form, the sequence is TGTGCCAGCAGTGTGGGTGGACAGGCCCATCAGCCCCAGCATTTT. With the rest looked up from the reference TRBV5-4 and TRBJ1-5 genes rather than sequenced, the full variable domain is ETGVTQSPTHLIKTRGQQVTLRCSSQSGHNTVSWYQQALGQGPQFIFQYYREEENGRGNFPPRFSGLQFPNYSSELNVNALELDDSALYLCASSVGGQAHQPQHFGDGTRLSIL.